A selection of T cell receptor beta chains follows, all from one sample in a study of T cell responses to AZD1222 COVID-19 vaccine. The table came from immunoSEQ multiplex PCR; TCRdb's copy has only in-frame clones and leaves some out. The repertoire includes 90,000 to 110,000 clones, 88% of them detected once, and around 10% sits in the top ten. Sequencing was performed on peripheral blood, taken on day 0 of AZD1222 vaccination. The receptor source for this set is an adult in good health. Both conserved end residues are part of each CDR3. The D gene is left open where the match is weak. Where a row states a size, it is once, few, many or the class of an expanded clone; other rows omit it.

CDR3nt: TGTGCCAGCAGTCCCCCCTACGGGAGGCAGAACACCGGGGAGCTGTTTTTT; CDR3aa: CASSPPYGRQNTGELFF; d_gene: TRBD2; j_gene: TRBJ2-2; v_gene: TRBV28; abundance: NA
CDR3nt: TGCAGCGTTGGGGGGGAGACGAAACCCCTTTTT; CDR3aa: CSVGGETKPLF; d_gene: NA; j_gene: TRBJ1-4; v_gene: TRBV29-1; abundance: NA
CDR3nt: TGTGCCAGCAGACCGGGACAGCAAGAGACCCAGTACTTC; CDR3aa: CASRPGQQETQYF; d_gene: TRBD1; j_gene: TRBJ2-5; v_gene: TRBV27; abundance: once
CDR3nt: TGTGCCAGCTCAGGGGTCGCCGGGGAGCTGTTTTTT; CDR3aa: CASSGVAGELFF; d_gene: NA; j_gene: TRBJ2-2; v_gene: TRBV12-3/TRBV12-4; abundance: NA
CDR3nt: TGTGCCAGCAGTCGGGGAGACAAGCGGGAAGTTCGAGATACGCAGTATTTT; CDR3aa: CASSRGDKREVRDTQYF; d_gene: TRBD2; j_gene: TRBJ2-3; v_gene: TRBV7-9; abundance: NA
CDR3nt: TGTGCCAGTAGTCCCCGCTTAAGGAGGTCCTACAATGAGCAGTTCTTC; CDR3aa: CASSPRLRRSYNEQFF; d_gene: NA; j_gene: TRBJ2-1; v_gene: TRBV19; abundance: NA
CDR3nt: TGCGCCAGCAGCTCTATAGCGGGAGTCTACAATGAGCAGTTCTTC; CDR3aa: CASSSIAGVYNEQFF; d_gene: TRBD2; j_gene: TRBJ2-1; v_gene: TRBV5-1; abundance: NA
CDR3nt: TGTGCCAGCAGCTGGGGCGGGACGGTTAGCTCCTACGAGCAGTACTTC; CDR3aa: CASSWGGTVSSYEQYF; d_gene: NA; j_gene: TRBJ2-7; v_gene: TRBV5-4; abundance: NA
CDR3nt: TGTGCCAGCAGTCGGGGGGTTTATGGCTACACCTTC; CDR3aa: CASSRGVYGYTF; d_gene: NA; j_gene: TRBJ1-2; v_gene: TRBV25-1; abundance: NA
CDR3nt: TGTGCCAGTAGTATGGGTCGACAGGGGGCTATTACTGAAGCTTTCTTT; CDR3aa: CASSMGRQGAITEAFF; d_gene: TRBD1; j_gene: TRBJ1-1; v_gene: TRBV19; abundance: NA
CDR3nt: TGCGCCAGCAGCCATGAAGATTTAGGGATCACTGAAGCTTTCTTT; CDR3aa: CASSHEDLGITEAFF; d_gene: NA; j_gene: TRBJ1-1; v_gene: TRBV4-1; abundance: NA